Reported below is one TCR beta chain. The antigen this receptor binds is unknown. No quality values exist for individual bases; no much larger clone is one base distant. The germline V gene specifies MRHNA as CDR1 and SNTAGT as CDR2. Measured from the cysteine to the phenylalanine, the CDR3 is 16 residues long. Just the 48-base CDR3 DNA is kept, in frame starting at base 1. V is pared back by 4 bases and J by 0 bases, with 10 bases lying between the germline termini. The data were taken from a study of blood T cell repertoires in COVID-19 (dated by TCRdb to about 2020). About the investigation overall: Recovered participants in ImmuneRACE Cohort 3 were defined as having two consecutive negative NP/OP PCR tests, clearance from a healthcare professional, or resolution of symptoms. The material from the prospective study consisted of cDNA or gDNA derived from T cells, B-cell-depleted T cells, or PBMCs. A de-identified subject ID, COVID-19 status, age in years and sex were almost always included in the sample metadata. A freely available public database, intended as a resource for researchers studying the immune response to SARS-CoV-2, is where the repertoires were released. Samples covering the acute and convalescent phases of COVID-19 were provided by collaborators in the United States, Italy and Spain. Where available, HLA class I and class II types were taken from metadata supplied by the sample provider and were not determined by assay-based typing. The samples were drawn from two sources: the first 160 participants of the ongoing ImmuneRACE study, and 1,254 subjects contributed by 6 global collaborators. Deeply sampled blood TCRbeta repertoires from subjects exposed to, actively infected with, or recovered from COVID-19 were included in the dataset. The study at large found these results: How much clinical and demographic metadata was included differed by source and by participant, and the metadata was provided uncurated.

Participants in the prospective study were enrolled through a virtual design, were aged roughly 18 to 100 years, and lived in roughly 24 United States geographic areas. In the prospective study, cohorts were assigned on the basis of participant-reported clinical history obtained from a screening survey and a study questionnaire. In the prospective study, mobile phlebotomists collected whole blood, serum and a nasopharyngeal or oropharyngeal swab from each participant. Participants in the prospective study had the option to provide additional blood draws and questionnaires over a roughly 2-month period. Before DNA extraction, prospective study blood samples were shipped either frozen or at room temperature. TCRbeta CDR3 regions were amplified from genomic DNA by means of the immunoSEQ Assay, a bias-controlled multiplex PCR. The source study handled its data this way. Nucleated cell counts per sample were estimated from amplification of reference gene primers within the assay. To quantify the absolute abundance of each unique TCRbeta CDR3 rearrangement, sequence reads were collapsed and filtered. For each sample, productive Simpson clonality was calculated as the square root of Simpson's diversity index over productive rearrangements. TCRdb stores this immuneACCESS table with in-frame sequences only. Part of the clones is absent; in the studies checked, under half of the shortfall reflects unresolved V genes, and no reason is known for the rest. The V and J calls and clone size come from that table; D and trimming were worked out from the DNA. The sample contains a few hundred thousand clones, more than 70% of them found a single time. The top ten clonotypes cover around 2% of the sample.

The TCR comes from a man between 40 and 49 years old in a cohort exposed to, infected with or recovered from COVID-19 (not recorded which). The V and J segments used are TRBV6-4 and TRBJ2-6; TRBD1 is possibly the D segment (5 matching bases). Sequences were obtained from PBMCs or T cells enriched from blood (not recorded which). The DNA is as follows: TGTGCCAGCAGTGGGGGCCGAAACTCTGGGGCCAACGTCCTGACTTTC. This gives the protein CASSGGRNSGANVLTF.